Following are 21 T cell receptor beta chains from one sample sequenced in a study of T cells in Graves' hyperthyroidism and ophthalmopathy. Authors of the study amplified TCR beta CDR3 regions from RNA transcripts. TCR CDR3 regions were first amplified by RT-PCR with HTBI primers. TCRdb ran MiXCR on the multiplex PCR reads and lists one entry per CDR3 protein. The sample carries about 300,000 distinct CDR3 sequences, about 25% recorded once. The sample was blood. Receptor source: a man aged 35 to 55 with Graves' hyperthyroidism that later progressed to Graves' ophthalmopathy.

The chain uses TRBV20-1 and TRBJ2-5; no definite D call. In germline, CDR1 is DFQATT, CDR2 SNEGSKA (reference sequence). V was clipped by 6 bases and J by 1 base, with 12 bases between them. The CDR3 extends over 13 amino acids. The CDR3 region has the DNA TGCAGTGCCCCTTCTGGGTCCCAAGAGACCCAGTACTTC. Translation gives CSAPSGSQETQYF.

This clonotype turned up a few times. Germline and junction disagree at one end, which may indicate a read error. J is TRBJ2-2 and V is TRBV5-1; D may be TRBD1 (5 bases). The length of the CDR3 is 15 residues. Germline-derived CDR1 and CDR2 are SGHRS and YFSETQ. CDR3 loop: CAGRAGVGSPGELFF. CDR3 nucleotide sequence: TGCGCCGGCAGGGCTGGGGTAGGGTCCCCCGGGGAGCTGTTTTTT. The full variable domain, with the rest looked up from reference TRBV5-1 and TRBJ2-2, is KAGVTQTPRYLIKTRGQQVTLSCSPISGHRSVSWYQQTPGQGLQFLFEYFSETQRNKGNFPGRFSGRQFSNSRSEMNVSTLELGDSALYLCAGRAGVGSPGELFFGEGSRLTVL.

The chain couples TRBV4-1 to TRBJ2-2; D not certain. V lost 0 bases and J 4 bases, leaving 3 bases between the germline ends. The CDR3 is 13 residues long. In germline, CDR1 is MGHRA, CDR2 YSYEKL. The CDR3 DNA reads as TGCGCCAGCAGCCAAGAAACCACCGGGGAGCTGTTTTTT. Amino acid sequence: CASSQETTGELFF.

This clonotype occurred many times. The genes are TRBV11-2 and TRBJ2-7, with D possibly TRBD2 on 5 matching bases. Germline V gene lookup returns CDR1 SGHAT and CDR2 FQNNGV. V dropped 5 bases and J dropped 1 base, with 12 bases sitting between them. There are 14 residues in the CDR3. The CDR3 loop is CASSQVRGSYEQYF. Here the CDR3 DNA reads TGTGCCAGCAGCCAGGTTCGAGGGTCCTACGAGCAGTACTTC.

Note on this clonotype: An end of the junction differs from the germline gene, which may be a read error. This sequence joins TRBV11-1 and TRBJ2-5; perhaps TRBD2 as D (5 bases). Germline assignment: CDR1 SGHAT and CDR2 FQDESV (reference sequence). There are 13 residues in the CDR3. This chain's CDR3 is CATSGHGVETQYF. CDR3 DNA sequence: TGTGCCACCAGCGGTCACGGCGTGGAGACCCAGTACTTC.

This clonotype occurred many times. J is TRBJ1-1 and V is TRBV25-1; the D gene is possibly TRBD1 (6 bases). Germline V lookup: CDR1 MGHDK, CDR2 SYGVNS. V was clipped by 0 bases and J by 0 bases, with 14 bases between them. There are 17 residues in the CDR3. The CDR3, as DNA: TGTGCCAGCAGTGAATACGCCACAGGGTCTATGAACACTGAAGCTTTCTTT. This sequence encodes CASSEYATGSMNTEAFF.

The chain links TRBV12-3 or TRBV12-4 to TRBJ2-5, with a possible D match to TRBD1 (6 bases). Trimming shortened V by 6 bases and J by 7 bases, and 18 bases separated the two germline ends. There are 14 residues in the CDR3. The CDR3, as DNA: TGTGCCAGCAGCCCCGGAACAGGGATCGGGACCCAGTACTTC. Its protein is CASSPGTGIGTQYF.

This clonotype has a count of ten or more. The gene calls are TRBV20-1 and TRBJ2-7, with no clear D. This CDR3 spans 13 amino acids. Trimming left V 3 bases short and J 2 bases short, with 11 bases between. The germline CDR1 and CDR2 sequences are DFQATT and SNEGSKA (reference sequence). CDR3 in DNA: TGCAGTGCTAGTCGCAGGTCAACCTACGAGCAGTACTTC. Protein sequence: CSASRRSTYEQYF.

With respect to this clonotype: An end of the junction differs from the germline gene, which may be a read error. The chain couples TRBV19 to TRBJ1-5; 10 nucleotides match TRBD1. Germline lookup yields CDR1 LNHDA and CDR2 SQIVND (reference sequence). The CDR3 covers 15 residues. The CDR3 sequence: CASSRGQGLHQPQHF. The CDR3 region has the DNA TGTGCCAGCAGTAGGGGACAGGGGCTGCATCAGCCCCAGCATTTT. The variable domain in full, with the rest retrieved from reference TRBV19 and TRBJ1-5, is DGGITQSPKYLFRKEGQNVTLSCEQNLNHDAMYWYRQDPGQGLRLIYYSQIVNDFQKGDIAEGYSVSREKKESFPLTVTSAQKNPTAFYLCASSRGQGLHQPQHFGDGTRLSIL.

The rearrangement joins TRBV20-1 to TRBJ2-5; 7 nucleotides align to TRBD2. The J segment lost 5 bases and the V segment lost 0 bases, leaving 9 bases of the junction unmatched. Germline CDR1 is DFQATT and CDR2 is SNEGSKA (reference sequence). There are 15 residues in the CDR3. This CDR3 reads CSARDTGEGRETQYF. CDR3 bases: TGCAGTGCTAGAGATACGGGGGAGGGCCGGGAGACCCAGTACTTC.

This clonotype has a count of ten or more. The genes are TRBV30 and TRBJ1-5; tentative D call: TRBD1 (5 bases). This CDR3 comprises 13 residues. V lost 3 bases and J 4 bases, leaving 10 bases between the germline ends. Looked up from germline, CDR1 is GTSNPN and CDR2 is SVGIG (reference sequence). The CDR3: CAWSGGGNQPQHF. CDR3 coding DNA: TGTGCCTGGAGCGGGGGGGGGAATCAGCCCCAGCATTTT.

The table lists this clonotype with many counts. J is TRBJ2-7 and V is TRBV5-1; TRBD2 matches at 7 bases. The junction had 1 base not matched to a gene; V was cut back by 3 bases and J by 1 base. CDR3 length equals 13 residues. CDR1 and CDR2 (germline): SGHRS, YFSETQ. CDR3 DNA sequence: TGCGCCAGCAGCTGGGGGGGATCCTACGAGCAGTACTTC. Protein sequence: CASSWGGSYEQYF.

This clonotype was found many times. This chain connects TRBV6-5 to TRBJ1-2; D is possibly TRBD1 (6 bases). Trimming stripped 0 bases from V and 7 bases from J, with 15 bases between. Germline V gives CDR1 MNHEY, CDR2 SVGAGI. CDR3 length: 15 amino acids. The CDR3 DNA reads TGTGCCAGCAGTTACTCGTTTTATCAGGGGAGTGGCTACACCTTC. Translating gives CASSYSFYQGSGYTF.

The sample holds many counts of this clonotype. J is TRBJ2-7 and V is TRBV5-1; possible D gene TRBD1, 6 bases. Per germline, CDR1 SGHRS and CDR2 YFSETQ. The CDR3 runs 14 residues. Trimming cost V 4 bases and J 1 base, with 12 bases left between them. CDR3 sequence reads: CASSNTQGSYEQYF. The CDR3 nucleotides are TGCGCCAGCAGCAATACCCAGGGGTCCTACGAGCAGTACTTC.

This clonotype was detected many times. V and J are TRBV2 and TRBJ1-5; 7 nucleotides agree with TRBD1. V gave up 3 bases and J gave up 0 bases; unmatched junction bases: 5. The CDR3 has 16 residues. CDR1 is SNHLY and CDR2 is FYNNEI in the germline V gene. The CDR3 DNA follows: TGTGCCAGCAGTGAGGACAGGACTTATAGCAATCAGCCCCAGCATTTT. As protein: CASSEDRTYSNQPQHF.

This clonotype has ten or more counts. The V gene is TRBV6-1, the J gene TRBJ2-5; maybe TRBD1 (7 bases). The CDR3 loop spans 11 amino acids. V gave up 11 bases and J gave up 7 bases, with 14 bases separating them. The germline V gene has CDR1 MNHNS and CDR2 SASEGT. CDR3 nucleotide sequence: TGTGCCCATGGGCAGGGGGGGACCCAGTACTTC. Translation: CAHGQGGTQYF.

V and J are TRBV28 and TRBJ2-7; maybe TRBD2 (5 bases). CDR1 MDHEN and CDR2 SYDVKM come from the germline V gene. CDR3 length equals 14 residues. V was clipped by 3 bases and J by 6 bases, with 15 bases between them. Here the CDR3 DNA reads TGTGCCAGCAGTTTTTCCGGGGATACATTCGAGCAGTACTTC. Encoded protein: CASSFSGDTFEQYF.

This clonotype came up many times. The chain joins TRBV6-5 to TRBJ1-2; 8 bases are shared with TRBD1. Per germline, CDR1 MNHEY and CDR2 SVGAGI. This CDR3 is built from 14 residues. Trimming at V came to 4 bases and at J to 8 bases, leaving 9 bases not matched to a gene. The CDR3 here is CASSWGAGGEGYTF. In DNA, the CDR3 is TGTGCCAGCAGTTGGGGAGCAGGGGGCGAGGGCTACACCTTC.

The table lists this clonotype with many counts. The CDR3 protein is CASRRDPLSNQPQHF. The CDR3 DNA sequence: TGTGCCAGTAGGCGGGACCCCCTGAGCAATCAGCCCCAGCATTTT. The chain joins TRBV19 to TRBJ1-5, with a tentative D call TRBD1 (5 bases). CDR1 is LNHDA and CDR2 is SQIVND in the germline V gene (reference sequence). The CDR3 runs 15 residues. V lost 6 bases to trimming and J lost 1 base, with 13 bases between them.

The rearrangement uses TRBV27 and TRBJ2-7; perhaps TRBD1 as D (5 bases). Trimming pared 3 bases from V and 6 bases from J, leaving 15 bases between. The CDR3 sequence is 14 residues long. Germline values: CDR1 MNHEY, CDR2 SMNVEV (reference sequence). CDR3 DNA sequence: TGTGCCAGCAGTTTCTCGAAGGCCAGGGCCGAGCAGTACTTC. Protein sequence: CASSFSKARAEQYF.

This clonotype was recorded many times. The chain employs TRBV24-1 and TRBJ1-1; perhaps TRBD1 as D (6 bases). Germline CDR1 is KGHDR and CDR2 is SFDVKD. The V and J ends lost 2 bases and 4 bases respectively, with 16 bases between them. The CDR3 covers 16 residues. The CDR3 bases are TGTGCCACCAGTGATTATCACCCACAGGGAGGCACTGAAGCTTTCTTT. It encodes CATSDYHPQGGTEAFF.